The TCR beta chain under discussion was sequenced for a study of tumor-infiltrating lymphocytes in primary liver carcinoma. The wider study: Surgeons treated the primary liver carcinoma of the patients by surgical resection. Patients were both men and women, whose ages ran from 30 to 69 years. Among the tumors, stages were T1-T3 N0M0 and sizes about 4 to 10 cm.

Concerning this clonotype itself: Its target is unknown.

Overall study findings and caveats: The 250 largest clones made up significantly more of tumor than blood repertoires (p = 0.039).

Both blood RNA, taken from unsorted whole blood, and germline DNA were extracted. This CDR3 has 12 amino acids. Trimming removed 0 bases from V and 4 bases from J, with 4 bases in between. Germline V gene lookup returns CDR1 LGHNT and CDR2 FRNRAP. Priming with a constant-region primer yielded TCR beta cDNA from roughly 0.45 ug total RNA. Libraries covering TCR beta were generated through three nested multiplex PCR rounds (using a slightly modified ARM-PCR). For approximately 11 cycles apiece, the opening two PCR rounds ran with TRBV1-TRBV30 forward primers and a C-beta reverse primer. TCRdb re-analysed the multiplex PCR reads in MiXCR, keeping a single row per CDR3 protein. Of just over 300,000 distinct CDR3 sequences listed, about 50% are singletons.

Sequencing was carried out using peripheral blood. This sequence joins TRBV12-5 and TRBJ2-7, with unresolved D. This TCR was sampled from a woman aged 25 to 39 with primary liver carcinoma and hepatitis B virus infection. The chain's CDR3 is CASGLVRYEQYF. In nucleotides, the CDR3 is TGTGCTAGTGGTTTGGTAAGGTACGAGCAGTACTTC.